What follows are 29 T cell receptor beta chains derived from one specimen sequenced in a study of T cells in women clearing cervical HPV infection. Clones were read by immunoSEQ multiplex PCR, and TCRdb kept only the in-frame ones, dropping some. The sample has over 25,000 clones. The specimen was blood buffy coat. These receptors were obtained from a woman aged 18 to 69 with a cervical HPV16 infection that either progressed to CIN3+ or cleared (not recorded which).

Judged by frequency, this clone is hyperexpanded. The DNA ends 3 residues before the CDR3 does, and the rest of the CDR3 is filled in from the germline J gene. The rearrangement joins TRBV7-3 to TRBJ2-2; D possibly corresponds to TRBD1 (5 bases). This CDR3 contains 16 residues. V gave up 2 bases and J gave up 2 bases, with 12 bases separating them. CDR1 is SGHTA, CDR2 FQGTGA, per germline. CDR3 amino acids: CASSLPTDTNTGELFF. CDR3 DNA (partial): TGTGCCAGCAGCTTACCGACAGACACCAACACCGGGGAG.

Worth noting for this clone: The CDR3 is cut off 3 residues early in the read; its end comes from the germline J gene. The chain links TRBV5-4 to TRBJ2-4; TRBD2 matches 10 bases. From germline, CDR1 is SGHNT and CDR2 YYREEE (reference sequence). This CDR3 has 16 residues. Partial CDR3 DNA: TGTGCCAGCAGCTTGGGAATAGCGGGAGGACAAGAGACT. It yields the protein CASSLGIAGGQET. The entire CDR3 protein is CASSLGIAGGQETQYF.

Concerning this clone itself: The observed sequence ends 3 residues before the CDR3 terminus, with the missing tail filled in from the germline J gene. The rearrangement uses TRBV28 and TRBJ2-1, with a weak D call TRBD2 (5 bases). Germline assignment: CDR1 MDHEN and CDR2 SYDVKM. CDR3 size: 14 residues. The V end lost 6 bases, the J end lost 3 bases, and 12 bases lay between the germline ends. The sequenced CDR3 bases are TGTGCCAGCAGCCCAGGAGGTATCTACAATGAG. Encoded protein: CASSPGGIYNE. The CDR3 in its entirety is CASSPGGIYNEQFF.

Notes on this clone: The germline gene is not matched at one end of the junction; a read error may be the cause. The sequence runs out 3 residues before the end of the CDR3; the remainder is reconstructed from the germline J gene. Other DNA sequences in this sample translate to the same CDR3. The chain employs TRBV2 and TRBJ1-3; TRBD1 agrees at 9 bases. The CDR3 contains 15 residues. Looked up from germline, CDR1 is SNHLY and CDR2 is FYNNEI. The CDR3 here is CASRKDRGWGNTIYF. The CDR3 DNA, read in part, is TGTGCCAGCAGGAAGGACAGGGGTTGGGGAAACACG.

To note about this clone: The read comes to an end 3 residues before the CDR3 does, leaving the germline J gene to fill in the end. The chain joins TRBV29-1 to TRBJ2-1, with 8 bases identical to TRBD2. The CDR3 is made up of 16 amino acids. Germline V CDR1 and CDR2: SQVTM, ANQGSEA. V trimming: 2 bases; J trimming: 0 bases; junction bases outside the gene matches: 6. The sequenced part of the CDR3 DNA is TGCAGCGTTGAAAAACTAGCGGTAAGCTCCTACAATGAG. Translation gives CSVEKLAVSSYNE. In full, the CDR3 is CSVEKLAVSSYNEQFF.

As regards this clone: The missing CDR3 end, 3 residues past where the read stops, is filled in from the germline J gene. The J gene is TRBJ2-1, the V gene TRBV7-9; 9 positions agree with TRBD2. This CDR3 is built from 15 residues. The germline V gene has CDR1 SEHNR and CDR2 FQNEAQ (reference sequence). With V trimmed by 1 base and J by 8 bases, 6 bases remained unmatched. The CDR3 DNA, read in part, is TGTGCCAGCAGCTTAGGTAGCGGGAGTCCATATGAG. Its protein product is CASSLGSGSPYE. The CDR3 as a whole reads CASSLGSGSPYEQFF.

About this clone itself: The observed sequence ends 3 residues before the CDR3 terminus, with the missing tail filled in from the germline J gene. The J gene is TRBJ2-1, the V gene TRBV5-1; tentative D call: TRBD1 (6 bases). Germline loops: CDR1 SGHRS, CDR2 YFSETQ. V lost 0 bases to trimming and J lost 9 bases, with 10 bases between them. This CDR3 comprises 13 residues. The CDR3 sequence: CASSLGQGSEQFF. Partial CDR3 DNA: TGCGCCAGCAGCTTGGGGCAGGGGAGTGAG. Supplemented by reference TRBV5-1 and TRBJ2-1, the full variable domain reads KAGVTQTPRYLIKTRGQQVTLSCSPISGHRSVSWYQQTPGQGLQFLFEYFSETQRNKGNFPGRFSGRQFSNSRSEMNVSTLELGDSALYLCASSLGQGSEQFFGPGTRLTVL.

Concerning this clone: Read coverage stops 3 residues before the CDR3 terminus; the germline J gene supplies the remainder. This chain joins TRBV11-1 and TRBJ2-7; TRBD1 matches at 10 bases. The CDR3 sequence is 15 residues long. V lost 8 bases and J lost 6; bases outside the gene matches: 13. CDR1 is SGHAT, CDR2 FQDESV, per germline (reference sequence). Incomplete CDR3 DNA: TGTGCCAGCTTCAGTCCGGGACAGGGGTACAGCGAG. Translation: CASFSPGQGYSE. In full, the CDR3 is CASFSPGQGYSEQYF.

Comment on this clone: The read is 3 residues too short to cover the CDR3 end, so that end is filled in from the germline J gene. This chain uses TRBV9 with TRBJ2-1; possible D gene TRBD2, 5 bases. CDR1 SGDLS and CDR2 YYNGEE come from the germline V gene. V was trimmed by 3 bases and J by 4 bases, leaving 14 bases between them. This CDR3 contains 15 residues. Partial CDR3 DNA: TGTGCCAGCAGCGAAGGAGGAAGGGCTTACAATGAG. Its protein product is CASSEGGRAYNE. The CDR3 as a whole reads CASSEGGRAYNEQFF.

Details on this clone: The read gets to within 3 residues of the CDR3 end, and the germline J gene fills in the rest. The V call is TRBV19, the J call TRBJ2-3; 7 bases map to TRBD1. Germline loops: CDR1 LNHDA, CDR2 SQIVND (reference sequence). The J segment lost 6 bases and the V segment lost 5 bases, leaving 20 bases of the junction unmatched. The CDR3 loop spans 18 amino acids. The CDR3 bases that were read are TGTGCCAGTAGTCTTTACGATTTGACAGGGAAAGTGCTTGATACG. Translated, it gives CASSLYDLTGKVLDT. The full CDR3 reads CASSLYDLTGKVLDTQYF.

The CDR3 protein is CAWSVGQYNEQFF. The covered CDR3 bases are TGTGCCTGGAGTGTCGGACAATACAATGAG. The V gene is TRBV30, the J gene TRBJ2-1, with a weak D call TRBD1 (5 bases). The read ends 3 residues early relative to the CDR3; the germline J gene fills the gap. CDR1 is GTSNPN and CDR2 is SVGIG in the germline V gene (reference sequence). V was clipped by 0 bases and J by 4 bases, with 7 bases between them. This CDR3 region has 13 residues.

Regarding this clone: The read halts 3 residues ahead of the CDR3 end, with the missing end drawn from the germline J gene. The chain is built from TRBV13 and TRBJ1-1; D gene ambiguous. This CDR3 is built from 13 residues. Germline V gene sequence: CDR1 PRHDT, CDR2 FYEKMQ (reference sequence). V lost 2 bases and J lost 2, with 6 bases in between. CDR3 loop: CASSLQGNTEAFF. The sequenced part of the CDR3 DNA is TGTGCCAGCAGCTTACAAGGTAACACTGAA.

For this clone: One end of the junction is discordant with germline, which a read error may explain. The CDR3 extends 3 residues past the end of the read, so its final part is completed from the germline J gene. The same CDR3 also results from other DNA sequences found in this sample. V usage is TRBV19 and J usage is TRBJ1-3; D is possibly TRBD1 (6 bases). Germline V gene lookup returns CDR1 LNHDA and CDR2 SQIVND (reference sequence). This CDR3 has 19 amino acids. The CDR3 here is CASTRPTGQGSLSGNTIYF. The CDR3 bases that were read are TGTGCCAGTACCCGCCCCACCGGTCAGGGGTCCCTATCTGGAAACACA. The variable domain in full, completed from reference TRBV19 and TRBJ1-3, reads DGGITQSPKYLFRKEGQNVTLSCEQNLNHDAMYWYRQDPGQGLRLIYYSQIVNDFQKGDIAEGYSVSREKKESFPLTVTSAQKNPTAFYLCASTRPTGQGSLSGNTIYFGEGSWLTVV.

With respect to this clone: The read comes to an end 3 residues before the CDR3 does, leaving the germline J gene to fill in the end. The genes are TRBV7-8 and TRBJ2-1; tentative D call: TRBD2 (5 bases). From germline, CDR1 is SGHVS and CDR2 FQNEAQ. The CDR3 runs to 15 residues. Trimming shortened V by 3 bases and J by 4 bases, and 13 bases separated the two germline ends. Partial CDR3 DNA: TGTGCCAGCAGCTTTGGCAGCGGAGATTACAATGAG. Protein: CASSFGSGDYNE. The whole CDR3 protein is CASSFGSGDYNEQFF.

In the case of this clone: The CDR3 is cut off 3 residues early in the read; its end comes from the germline J gene. The chain joins TRBV30 to TRBJ1-2; 10 bases align to TRBD1. The CDR3 is 14 residues long. CDR1 GTSNPN and CDR2 SVGIG come from the germline V gene (reference sequence). Partial CDR3 DNA: TGTGCCTGGACTCGGACAGGGGGGAAAGATACC. Its translation is CAWTRTGGKDT. The entire CDR3 protein is CAWTRTGGKDTYTF. Combining the CDR3 with reference TRBV30 and TRBJ1-2 gives the whole variable domain SQTIHQWPATLVQPVGSPLSLECTVEGTSNPNLYWYRQAAGRGLQLLFYSVGIGQISSEVPQNLSASRPQDRQFILSSKKLLLSDSGFYLCAWTRTGGKDTYTFGSGTRLTVV.

CDR3 sequence: CASRGLAGVGELFF. CDR3 DNA, as far as it was read: TGTGCCAGCAGGGGACTAGCGGGAGTCGGGGAG. The chain uses TRBV2 and TRBJ2-2, with 14 bases aligning to TRBD2. Coverage ceases 3 residues before the CDR3 finishes, and the germline J gene fills in the end. Looked up from germline, CDR1 is SNHLY and CDR2 is FYNNEI. The CDR3 extends over 14 amino acids. The V and J ends lost 6 bases and 7 bases, in that order; junction bases with no gene match: 1.

Note on this clone: The CDR3 extends 3 residues past the end of the read, so its final part is completed from the germline J gene. The chain uses TRBV19 and TRBJ1-2, with TRBD1 as a possible D gene (5 bases). The CDR3 is made up of 14 amino acids. V was shortened by 6 bases and J by 6 bases, with 17 bases between the two germline ends. Germline V gene data show CDR1 as LNHDA and CDR2 as SQIVND (reference sequence). CDR3 loop: CASRFPREGDGYTF. The part of the CDR3 DNA that was read is TGTGCCAGTAGGTTTCCCAGGGAAGGCGATGGC.

Of note for this clone: The read halts 3 residues ahead of the CDR3 end, with the missing end drawn from the germline J gene. V is TRBV7-3 and J is TRBJ1-6, with 10 bases matching TRBD1. This CDR3 is built from 15 residues. With V trimmed by 5 bases and J by 6 bases, 4 bases remained unmatched. Germline V gene lookup returns CDR1 SGHTA and CDR2 FQGTGA. The CDR3 sequence: CASSRDRGGNSPLHF. Incomplete CDR3 DNA: TGTGCCAGCAGCCGGGACAGGGGAGGTAATTCACCC.

With respect to this clone: Read sequence stops 3 residues before the CDR3 end, and the germline J gene provides the missing end. The J gene is TRBJ2-7, the V gene TRBV29-1, with 13 nucleotides matching TRBD2. V trimming: 2 bases; J trimming: 2 bases; junction bases outside the gene matches: 6. The CDR3 is 16 residues long. The germline V gene has CDR1 SQVTM and CDR2 ANQGSEA. The covered CDR3 bases are TGCAGCGTTGAATCCGGACTAGCGGGAGTACCCTACGAG. This codes for CSVESGLAGVPYE. The full-length CDR3 reads as CSVESGLAGVPYEQYF.

Remarks on this clone: The CDR3 extends 3 residues past the end of the read, so its final part is completed from the germline J gene. This chain links TRBV2 with TRBJ1-1; no clear D. Deletions cut 5 bases from V and 1 base from J, with 5 bases between. The CDR3 length is 12 residues. The V gene's germline CDR1 is SNHLY and CDR2 FYNNEI. The CDR3 reads CASSPGNTEAFF. The CDR3 DNA, read in part, is TGTGCCAGCAGTCCAGGGAACACTGAA.

On this clone: Read data end 3 residues before the CDR3 end; the end is taken from the germline J gene. The V and J genes are TRBV2 and TRBJ1-1; D is perhaps TRBD1 (5 bases). This CDR3 comprises 14 residues. The V end was cut by 4 bases, the J end by 3 bases, with 12 bases between. Germline V gene sequence: CDR1 SNHLY, CDR2 FYNNEI. The CDR3 here is CASSVQGRDTEAFF. The DNA read from the CDR3 is TGTGCCAGCAGTGTTCAGGGTAGGGACACTGAA.

The DNA read from the CDR3 is TGTGCCAGCAGCTTAAATGGGGCGGGGGGCTACAATGAG. This sequence encodes CASSLNGAGGYNE. The full CDR3 protein is CASSLNGAGGYNEQFF. V gene TRBV7-3 combines with J gene TRBJ2-1, with 8 bases matching TRBD2. The read terminates 3 residues ahead of where the CDR3 ends, so the germline J gene completes it. V dropped 1 base and J dropped 3; count of bases not matched to a gene: 5. The germline gives CDR1 SGHTA, CDR2 FQGTGA. The CDR3 sequence is 16 residues long.

Note on this clone: The junction shows a germline mismatch at one end, possibly a read error. The observed sequence ends 3 residues before the CDR3 terminus, with the missing tail filled in from the germline J gene. This sample also contains other DNA sequences that code for the same CDR3. The J gene is TRBJ1-3, the V gene TRBV7-9; D may be TRBD1 (5 bases). The CDR3 runs 15 residues. Germline CDR1 and CDR2: SEHNR and FQNEAQ (reference sequence). The CDR3 here is CASSLVSGSGNTIYF. The CDR3 bases that were read are TGTGCCAGCAGCTTAGTATCAGGGAGTGGAAACACG.

As for this clone: The missing CDR3 end, 3 residues past where the read stops, is filled in from the germline J gene. The rearrangement uses TRBV5-1 and TRBJ2-7, with 10 positions matching TRBD1. The V and J ends lost 2 bases and 4 bases, in that order; junction bases with no gene match: 6. Germline CDR1 is SGHRS and CDR2 is YFSETQ. The CDR3 spans 15 residues. The sequenced CDR3 bases are TGCGCCAGCAGCTTAAAGTGGGACAGGGGTTACGAG. It encodes CASSLKWDRGYE. The full CDR3 reads CASSLKWDRGYEQYF.

In the case of this clone: The CDR3 is cut off 3 residues early in the read; its end comes from the germline J gene. This chain joins TRBV5-1 and TRBJ2-7; tentative D call: TRBD1 (6 bases). V lost 0 bases, J lost 1 base, and 17 bases lay in between. The germline V gene has CDR1 SGHRS and CDR2 YFSETQ. The CDR3 runs 17 residues. The CDR3 spells CASSLEGQGPRSYEQYF. The part of the CDR3 DNA that was read is TGCGCCAGCAGCTTGGAGGGGCAGGGGCCCCGATCCTACGAG. Variable domain in full (rest from reference TRBV5-1 and TRBJ2-7): KAGVTQTPRYLIKTRGQQVTLSCSPISGHRSVSWYQQTPGQGLQFLFEYFSETQRNKGNFPGRFSGRQFSNSRSEMNVSTLELGDSALYLCASSLEGQGPRSYEQYFGPGTRLTVT.

On this clone itself: The missing CDR3 end, 3 residues past where the read stops, is filled in from the germline J gene. This chain uses TRBV6-1 with TRBJ2-2, with 14 bases that match TRBD2. The CDR3 runs to 17 residues. Germline loops: CDR1 MNHNS, CDR2 SASEGT. The ends lost 1 base at V and 5 bases at J; junction bases unmatched: 3. The sequenced part of the CDR3 DNA is TGTGCCAGCAGTGAAGTGGGACTAGCGGGAGTTACCGGGGAG. Translating gives CASSEVGLAGVTGE. The full CDR3 is CASSEVGLAGVTGELFF.

Comments on this clone: The CDR3 is cut off 3 residues early in the read; its end comes from the germline J gene. The chain joins TRBV12-3 or TRBV12-4 to TRBJ1-2; 11 bases fit TRBD1. V lost 4 bases and J lost 6; bases outside the gene matches: 4. The CDR3 is 14 residues long. The CDR3 is CASSWRDRGNGYTF. The part of the CDR3 DNA that was read is TGTGCCAGCAGTTGGCGGGACAGGGGGAATGGC.

Concerning this clone: The CDR3 end lies 3 residues beyond the end of the read and is filled in from the germline J gene. The chain combines TRBV13 with TRBJ1-1; D might be TRBD1 (6 bases). Trimming left V 6 bases short and J 2 bases short, with 16 bases between. The CDR3 has 15 residues. Germline V gene lookup returns CDR1 PRHDT and CDR2 FYEKMQ (reference sequence). CDR3: CASRPDRGFNTEAFF. Incomplete CDR3 DNA: TGTGCCAGCAGACCGGACAGAGGCTTCAACACTGAA. Drawing the rest from reference TRBV13 and TRBJ1-1, the complete variable domain is AAGVIQSPRHLIKEKRETATLKCYPIPRHDTVYWYQQGPGQDPQFLISFYEKMQSDKGSIPDRFSAQQFSDYHSELNMSSLELGDSALYFCASRPDRGFNTEAFFGQGTRLTVV.

About this clone itself: From the germline J gene comes the end of the CDR3, since the read stops 3 residues before it. The chain recombines TRBV20-1 with TRBJ1-5, with D hard to call. V lost 7 bases and J lost 9, with 7 bases in between. The CDR3 covers 9 residues. Per the germline V gene, CDR1 is DFQATT and CDR2 is SNEGSKA (reference sequence). The CDR3: CSVGRPQHF. The covered CDR3 bases are TGCAGTGTTGGCCGGCCC.